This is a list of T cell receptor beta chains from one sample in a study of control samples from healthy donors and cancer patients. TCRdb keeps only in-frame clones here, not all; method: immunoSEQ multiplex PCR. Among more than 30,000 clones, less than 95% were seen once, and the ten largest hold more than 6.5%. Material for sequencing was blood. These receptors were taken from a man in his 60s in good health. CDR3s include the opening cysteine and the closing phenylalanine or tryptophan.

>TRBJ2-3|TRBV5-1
CASSTGINADTQYF
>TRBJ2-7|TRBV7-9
CASDRLQGRQYF
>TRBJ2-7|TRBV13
CASSLGATGGEQYF
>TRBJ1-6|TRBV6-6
CASSQKLGRLNSPLHF
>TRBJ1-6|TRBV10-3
CAISAQGDPNSPLHF
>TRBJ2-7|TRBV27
CASSFGTGGSYEQYF
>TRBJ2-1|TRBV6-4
CASSDQHGGPYNEQFF
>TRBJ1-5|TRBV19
CASSITGDSNQPQHF
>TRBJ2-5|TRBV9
CASSAGLLYQETQYF
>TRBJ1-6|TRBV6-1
CASSAPRGDNSPLHF
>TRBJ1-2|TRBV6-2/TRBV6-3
CASSSSGRIGYTF
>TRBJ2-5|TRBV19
CASSILRDKQETQYF
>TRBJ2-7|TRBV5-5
CASSLEQRKPYEQYF
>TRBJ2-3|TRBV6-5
CASSYTPGRDTQYF
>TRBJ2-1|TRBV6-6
CASSPGGNEQFF
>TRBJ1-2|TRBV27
CASSPDRGYGYTF
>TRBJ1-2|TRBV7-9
CASSLAASANYGYTF
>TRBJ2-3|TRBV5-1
CASSSDGTSTDTQYF
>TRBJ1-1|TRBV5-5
CASSEDLNREAFF
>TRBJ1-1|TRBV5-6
CASSSGPPVGDEAFF
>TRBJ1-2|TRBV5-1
CASSLEGTGGQYGYTF
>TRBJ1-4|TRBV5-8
CASGRTGVGEKLFF
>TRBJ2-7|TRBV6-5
CASSYKGNEQYF
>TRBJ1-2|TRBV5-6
CASSFGQLNYGYTF
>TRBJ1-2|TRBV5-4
CASGQGGGGYTF
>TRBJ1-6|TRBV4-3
CASSQEGQVRSPLHF
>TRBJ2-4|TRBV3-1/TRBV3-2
CASSRGLAKNIQYF
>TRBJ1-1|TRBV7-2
CASSLARTGAPLNEAFF
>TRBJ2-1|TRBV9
CASSPRTGSSYNEQFF
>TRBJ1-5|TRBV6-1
CASSEDRGPGQPQHF
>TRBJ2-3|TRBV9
CASSDLESGGSDTQYF
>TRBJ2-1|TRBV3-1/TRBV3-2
CASSYHGLAGYEQFF
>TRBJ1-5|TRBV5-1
CATYLTPGVSNQPQHF
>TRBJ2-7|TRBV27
CASSLSYPGTGSYEQYF
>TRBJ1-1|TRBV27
CASSTRRGPMNTEAFF
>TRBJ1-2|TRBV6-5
CASSYSRLQAYGYTF
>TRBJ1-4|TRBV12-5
CASGPRGSANEKLFF
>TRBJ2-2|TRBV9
CASSGRWLKNTGELFF
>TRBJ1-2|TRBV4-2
CASSPPGTGSDGYTF
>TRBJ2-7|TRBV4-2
CASSLLPGASGSYEQYF
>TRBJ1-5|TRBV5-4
CASSLDGRSNQPQHF
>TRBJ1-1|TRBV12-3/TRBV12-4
CASIPGGSTEAFF
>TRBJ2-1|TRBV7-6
CASSLRLEEDEQFF
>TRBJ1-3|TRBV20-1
CSGGLGDTIYF
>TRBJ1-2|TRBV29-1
CSAEGQNYGYTF
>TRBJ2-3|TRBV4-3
CASSQGGALSTDTQYF
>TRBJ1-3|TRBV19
CASSKTTSSGNTIYF
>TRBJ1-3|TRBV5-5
CASSPRQGASGNTIYF
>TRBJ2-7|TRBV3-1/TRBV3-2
CASSQDPGQGYEQYF
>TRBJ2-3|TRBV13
CASSLGLGRDTQYF
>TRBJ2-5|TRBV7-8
CASSLKGLEAGTQYF
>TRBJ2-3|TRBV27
CASSGRETGTDTQYF
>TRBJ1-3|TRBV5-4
CASSQGQYSGNTIYF
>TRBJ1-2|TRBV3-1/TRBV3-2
CASSHSNLLGSGYTF
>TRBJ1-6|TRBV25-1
CASKGQLNSPLHF
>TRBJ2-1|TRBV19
CASTPTSGYYNEQFF
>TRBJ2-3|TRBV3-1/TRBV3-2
CASSLGTVSTDTQYF
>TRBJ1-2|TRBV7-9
CASSLRTDWGYTF
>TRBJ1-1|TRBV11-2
CASSLLLRNTEAFF
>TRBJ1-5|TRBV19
CASSLQGGGQPQHF